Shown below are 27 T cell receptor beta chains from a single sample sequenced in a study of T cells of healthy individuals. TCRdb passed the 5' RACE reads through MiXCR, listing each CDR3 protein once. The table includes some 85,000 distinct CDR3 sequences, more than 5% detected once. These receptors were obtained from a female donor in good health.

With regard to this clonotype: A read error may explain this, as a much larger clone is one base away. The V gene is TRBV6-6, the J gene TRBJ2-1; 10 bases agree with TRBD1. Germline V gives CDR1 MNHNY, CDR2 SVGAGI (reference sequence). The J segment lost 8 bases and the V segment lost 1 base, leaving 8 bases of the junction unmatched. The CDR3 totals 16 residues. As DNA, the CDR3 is TGTGCCAGCAGTTACTGCGACCGGGACAGGGGACATGAGCAGTTCTTC. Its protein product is CASSYCDRDRGHEQFF.

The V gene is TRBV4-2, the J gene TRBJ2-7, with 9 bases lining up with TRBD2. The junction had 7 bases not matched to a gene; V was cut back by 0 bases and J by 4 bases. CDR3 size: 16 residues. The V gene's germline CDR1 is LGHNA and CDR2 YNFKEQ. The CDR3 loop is CASSQDLLAGTYEQYF. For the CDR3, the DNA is TGTGCCAGCAGCCAAGATCTACTAGCGGGCACATACGAGCAGTACTTC.

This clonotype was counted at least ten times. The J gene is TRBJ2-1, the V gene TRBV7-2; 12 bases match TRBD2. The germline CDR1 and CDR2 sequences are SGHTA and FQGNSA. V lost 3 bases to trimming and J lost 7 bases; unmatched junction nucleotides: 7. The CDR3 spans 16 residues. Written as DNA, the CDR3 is TGTGCCAGCAGCTTGCTAGCGGGAGGGCCTAGGAATGAGCAGTTCTTC. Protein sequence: CASSLLAGGPRNEQFF. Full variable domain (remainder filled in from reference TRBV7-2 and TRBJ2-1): GAGVSQSPSNKVTEKGKDVELRCDPISGHTALYWYRQSLGQGLEFLIYFQGNSAPDKSGLPSDRFSAERTGGSVSTLTIQRTQQEDSAVYLCASSLLAGGPRNEQFFGPGTRLTVL.

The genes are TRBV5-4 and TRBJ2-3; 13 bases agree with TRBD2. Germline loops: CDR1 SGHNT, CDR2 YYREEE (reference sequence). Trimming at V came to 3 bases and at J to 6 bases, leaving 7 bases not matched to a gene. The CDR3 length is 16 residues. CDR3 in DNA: TGTGCCAGCAGCTATCGGACTAGCGGGAGTAGTGATACGCAGTATTTT. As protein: CASSYRTSGSSDTQYF.

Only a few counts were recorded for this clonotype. This chain's CDR3 is CASSHSRGRLSGANVLTF. Written as DNA, the CDR3 is TGTGCCAGCTCACACAGTCGGGGTCGCCTCTCTGGGGCCAACGTCCTGACTTTC. This rearrangement joins TRBV18 to TRBJ2-6; D might be TRBD2 (5 bases). The ends were cut back, 4 bases at V and 0 bases at J, with 16 bases in the middle. CDR3 length: 18 residues. Germline-derived CDR1 and CDR2 are KGHSH and LQKENI.

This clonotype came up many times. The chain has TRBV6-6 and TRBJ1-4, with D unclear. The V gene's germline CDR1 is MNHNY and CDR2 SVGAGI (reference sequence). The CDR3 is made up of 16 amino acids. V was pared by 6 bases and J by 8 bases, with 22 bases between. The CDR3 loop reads CASRNERGLGSEKLFF. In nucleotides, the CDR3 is TGTGCCAGCAGGAACGAGCGTGGTTTAGGTTCGGAAAAACTGTTTTTT.

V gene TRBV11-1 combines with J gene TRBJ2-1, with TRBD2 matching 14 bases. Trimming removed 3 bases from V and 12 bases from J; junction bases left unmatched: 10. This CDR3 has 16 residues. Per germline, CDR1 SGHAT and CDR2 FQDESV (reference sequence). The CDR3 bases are TGTGCCAGCAGCTTCGTCCCGGGACTAGCGGGAGTTCTGCAGTTCTTC. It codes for CASSFVPGLAGVLQFF.

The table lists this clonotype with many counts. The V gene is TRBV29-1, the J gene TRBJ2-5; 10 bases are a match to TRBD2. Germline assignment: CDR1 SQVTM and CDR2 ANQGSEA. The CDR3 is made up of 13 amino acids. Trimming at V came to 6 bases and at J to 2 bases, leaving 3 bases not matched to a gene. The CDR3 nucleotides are TGCAGCGTCGGGACTAGCGTACAAGAGACCCAGTACTTC. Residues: CSVGTSVQETQYF.

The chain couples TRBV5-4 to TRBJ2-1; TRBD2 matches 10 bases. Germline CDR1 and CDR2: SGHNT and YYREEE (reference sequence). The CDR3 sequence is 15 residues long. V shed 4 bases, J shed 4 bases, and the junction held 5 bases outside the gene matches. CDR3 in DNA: TGTGCCAGCAGCGGCGGGACTAGCGAATACAATGAGCAGTTCTTC. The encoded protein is CASSGGTSEYNEQFF.

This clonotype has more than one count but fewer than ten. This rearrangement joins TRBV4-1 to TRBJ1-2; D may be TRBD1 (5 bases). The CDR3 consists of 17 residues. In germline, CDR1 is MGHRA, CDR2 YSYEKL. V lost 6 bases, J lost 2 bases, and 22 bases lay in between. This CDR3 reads CASSSPFLGLRNYGYTF. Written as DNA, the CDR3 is TGCGCCAGCAGTAGTCCCTTTTTGGGACTTAGAAACTATGGCTACACCTTC.

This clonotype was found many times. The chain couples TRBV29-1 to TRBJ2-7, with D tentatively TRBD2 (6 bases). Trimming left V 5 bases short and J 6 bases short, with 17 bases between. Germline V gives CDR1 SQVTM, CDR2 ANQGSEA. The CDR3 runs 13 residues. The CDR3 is CSVSAGIGREQYF. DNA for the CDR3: TGCAGCGTTTCGGCGGGAATTGGGCGCGAGCAGTACTTC.

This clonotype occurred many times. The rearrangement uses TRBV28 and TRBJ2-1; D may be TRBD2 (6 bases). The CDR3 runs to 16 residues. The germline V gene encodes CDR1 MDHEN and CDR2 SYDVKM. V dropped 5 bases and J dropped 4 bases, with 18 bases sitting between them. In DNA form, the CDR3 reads TGTGCCAGCAGTCCGACCCTAGCGCAGCTTTACAATGAGCAGTTCTTC. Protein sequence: CASSPTLAQLYNEQFF. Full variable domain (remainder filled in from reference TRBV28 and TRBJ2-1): DVKVTQSSRYLVKRTGEKVFLECVQDMDHENMFWYRQDPGLGLRLIYFSYDVKMKEKGDIPEGYSVSREKKERFSLILESASTNQTSMYLCASSPTLAQLYNEQFFGPGTRLTVL.

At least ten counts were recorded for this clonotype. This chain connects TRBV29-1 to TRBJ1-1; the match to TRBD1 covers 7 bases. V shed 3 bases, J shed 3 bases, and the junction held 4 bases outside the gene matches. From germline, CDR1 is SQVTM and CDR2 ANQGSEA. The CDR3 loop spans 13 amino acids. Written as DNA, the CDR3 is TGCAGCGTTGACGGCAGGGGGTACACTGAAGCTTTCTTT. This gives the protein CSVDGRGYTEAFF.

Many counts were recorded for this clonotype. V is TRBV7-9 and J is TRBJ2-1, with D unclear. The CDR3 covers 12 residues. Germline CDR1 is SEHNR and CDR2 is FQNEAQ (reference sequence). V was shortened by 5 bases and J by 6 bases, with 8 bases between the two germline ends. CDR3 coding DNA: TGTGCCAGCAGCCCCCACCTCAATGAGCAGTTCTTC. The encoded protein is CASSPHLNEQFF. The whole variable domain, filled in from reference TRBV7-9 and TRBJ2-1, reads DTGVSQNPRHKITKRGQNVTFRCDPISEHNRLYWYRQTLGQGPEFLTYFQNEAQLEKSRLLSDRFSAERPKGSFSTLEIQRTEQGDSAMYLCASSPHLNEQFFGPGTRLTVL.

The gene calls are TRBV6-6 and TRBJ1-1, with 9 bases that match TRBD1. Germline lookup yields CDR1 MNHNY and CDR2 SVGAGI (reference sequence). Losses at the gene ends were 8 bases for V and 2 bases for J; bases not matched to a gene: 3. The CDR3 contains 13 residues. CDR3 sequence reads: CASLQGANTEAFF. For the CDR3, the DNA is TGTGCCAGCCTACAGGGGGCCAACACTGAAGCTTTCTTT.

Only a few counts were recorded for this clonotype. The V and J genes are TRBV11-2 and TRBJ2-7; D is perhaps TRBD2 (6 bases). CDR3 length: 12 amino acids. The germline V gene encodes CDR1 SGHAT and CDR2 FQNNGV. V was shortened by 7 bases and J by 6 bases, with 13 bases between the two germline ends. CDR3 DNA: TGTGCCAGCAACTCCCTGGGGGGCGAGCAGTACTTC. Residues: CASNSLGGEQYF.

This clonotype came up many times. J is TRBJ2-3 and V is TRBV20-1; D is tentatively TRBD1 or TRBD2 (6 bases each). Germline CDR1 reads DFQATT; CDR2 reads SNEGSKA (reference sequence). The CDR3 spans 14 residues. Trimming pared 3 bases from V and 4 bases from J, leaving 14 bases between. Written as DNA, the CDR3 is TGCAGTGCTAGTCAGGCTAGGGGGGCAGATACGCAGTATTTT. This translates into CSASQARGADTQYF.

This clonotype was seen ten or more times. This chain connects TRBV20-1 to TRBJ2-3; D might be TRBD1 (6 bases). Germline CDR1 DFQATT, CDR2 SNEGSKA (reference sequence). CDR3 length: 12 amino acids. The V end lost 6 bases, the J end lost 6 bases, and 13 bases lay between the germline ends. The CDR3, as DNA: TGCAGTGCCCCAAGACAGGTGGATACGCAGTATTTT. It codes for CSAPRQVDTQYF.

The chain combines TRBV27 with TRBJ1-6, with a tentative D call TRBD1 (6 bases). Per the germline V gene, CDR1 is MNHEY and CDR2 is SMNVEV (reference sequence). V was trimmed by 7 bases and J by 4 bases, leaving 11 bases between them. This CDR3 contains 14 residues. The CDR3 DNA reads TGTGCCAGCACAGTGGACAGTTATAATTCACCCCTCCACTTT. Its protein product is CASTVDSYNSPLHF.

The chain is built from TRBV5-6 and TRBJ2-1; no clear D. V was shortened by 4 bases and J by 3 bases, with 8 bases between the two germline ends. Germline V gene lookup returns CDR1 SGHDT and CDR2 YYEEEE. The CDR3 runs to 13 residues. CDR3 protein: CASSREDYNEQFF. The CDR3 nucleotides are TGTGCCAGCAGCCGAGAGGACTACAATGAGCAGTTCTTC.

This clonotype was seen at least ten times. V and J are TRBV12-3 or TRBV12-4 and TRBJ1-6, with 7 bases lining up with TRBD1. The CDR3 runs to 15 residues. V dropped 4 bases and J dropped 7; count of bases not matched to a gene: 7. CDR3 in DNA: TGTGCCAGCAGTTCCCGGACAGGCTTAAATTCACCCCTCCACTTT. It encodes CASSSRTGLNSPLHF.

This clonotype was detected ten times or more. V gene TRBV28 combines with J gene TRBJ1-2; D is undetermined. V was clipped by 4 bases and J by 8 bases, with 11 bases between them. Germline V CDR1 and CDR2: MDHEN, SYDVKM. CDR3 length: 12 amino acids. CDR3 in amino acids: CASSSRTGGYTF. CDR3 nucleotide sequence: TGTGCCAGCAGTTCGAGGACGGGAGGCTACACCTTC.

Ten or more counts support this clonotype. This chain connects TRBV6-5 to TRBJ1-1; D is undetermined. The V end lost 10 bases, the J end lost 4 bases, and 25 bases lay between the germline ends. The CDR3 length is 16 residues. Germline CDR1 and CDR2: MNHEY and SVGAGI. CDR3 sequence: CATSHRGEEYLTEAFF. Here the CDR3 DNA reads TGTGCCACCTCCCATCGCGGGGAAGAATATCTCACTGAAGCTTTCTTT.

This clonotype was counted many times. The CDR3 DNA reads as TGCGCCAGCAGCCAAGTCGGACGAACAGGGGTTGCAACTAATGAAAAACTGTTTTTT. The encoded protein is CASSQVGRTGVATNEKLFF. The chain carries TRBV4-1 and TRBJ1-4; 7 bases map to TRBD1. V lost 1 base to trimming and J lost 0 bases; unmatched junction nucleotides: 11. The length of the CDR3 is 19 residues. Germline V gene lookup returns CDR1 MGHRA and CDR2 YSYEKL.

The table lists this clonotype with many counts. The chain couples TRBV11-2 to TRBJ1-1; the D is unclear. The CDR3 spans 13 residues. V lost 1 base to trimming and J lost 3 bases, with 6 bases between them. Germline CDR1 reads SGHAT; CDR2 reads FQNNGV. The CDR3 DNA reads TGTGCCAGCAGCTTAGGTCGGTACACTGAAGCTTTCTTT. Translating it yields CASSLGRYTEAFF.

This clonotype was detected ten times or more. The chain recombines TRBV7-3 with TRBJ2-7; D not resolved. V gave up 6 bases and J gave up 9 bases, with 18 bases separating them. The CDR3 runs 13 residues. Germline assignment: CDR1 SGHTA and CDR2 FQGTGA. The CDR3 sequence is CASSYKAGQWQYF. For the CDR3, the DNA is TGTGCCAGCAGTTATAAGGCAGGCCAATGGCAGTACTTC.

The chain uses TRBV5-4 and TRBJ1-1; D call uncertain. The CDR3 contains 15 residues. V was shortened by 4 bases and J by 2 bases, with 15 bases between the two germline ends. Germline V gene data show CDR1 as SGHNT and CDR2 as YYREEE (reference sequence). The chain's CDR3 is CASSQSTQSNTEAFF. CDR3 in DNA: TGTGCCAGCAGCCAGTCGACCCAATCAAACACTGAAGCTTTCTTT. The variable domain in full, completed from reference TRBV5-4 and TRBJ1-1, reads ETGVTQSPTHLIKTRGQQVTLRCSSQSGHNTVSWYQQALGQGPQFIFQYYREEENGRGNFPPRFSGLQFPNYSSELNVNALELDDSALYLCASSQSTQSNTEAFFGQGTRLTVV.